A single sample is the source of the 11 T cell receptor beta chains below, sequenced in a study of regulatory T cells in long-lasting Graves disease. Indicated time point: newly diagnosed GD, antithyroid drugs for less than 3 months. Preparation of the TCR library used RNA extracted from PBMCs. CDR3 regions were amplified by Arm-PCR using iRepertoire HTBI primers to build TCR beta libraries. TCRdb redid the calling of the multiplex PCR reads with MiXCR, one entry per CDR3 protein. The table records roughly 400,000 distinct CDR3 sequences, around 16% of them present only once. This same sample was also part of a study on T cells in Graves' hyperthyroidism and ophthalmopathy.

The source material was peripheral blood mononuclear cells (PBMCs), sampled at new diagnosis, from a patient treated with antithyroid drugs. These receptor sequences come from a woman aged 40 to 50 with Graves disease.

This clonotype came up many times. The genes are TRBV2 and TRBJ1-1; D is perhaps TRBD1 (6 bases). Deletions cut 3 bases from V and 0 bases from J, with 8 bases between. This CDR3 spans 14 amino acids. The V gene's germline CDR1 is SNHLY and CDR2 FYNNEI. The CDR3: CASSEGAVNTEAFF. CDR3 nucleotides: TGTGCCAGCAGTGAGGGGGCGGTGAACACTGAAGCTTTCTTT.

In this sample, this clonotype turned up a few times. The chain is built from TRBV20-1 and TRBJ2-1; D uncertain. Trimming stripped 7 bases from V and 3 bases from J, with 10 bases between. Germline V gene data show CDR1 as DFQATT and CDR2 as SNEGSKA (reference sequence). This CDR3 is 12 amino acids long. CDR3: CSGQANYNEQFF. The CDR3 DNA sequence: TGCAGTGGGCAGGCAAACTACAATGAGCAGTTCTTC.

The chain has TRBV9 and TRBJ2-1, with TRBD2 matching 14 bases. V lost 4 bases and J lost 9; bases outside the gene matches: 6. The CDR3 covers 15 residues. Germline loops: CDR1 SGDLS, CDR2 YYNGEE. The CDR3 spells CASSPRTSGGLEQFF. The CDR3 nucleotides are TGTGCCAGCAGCCCCAGGACTAGCGGGGGGCTTGAGCAGTTCTTC.

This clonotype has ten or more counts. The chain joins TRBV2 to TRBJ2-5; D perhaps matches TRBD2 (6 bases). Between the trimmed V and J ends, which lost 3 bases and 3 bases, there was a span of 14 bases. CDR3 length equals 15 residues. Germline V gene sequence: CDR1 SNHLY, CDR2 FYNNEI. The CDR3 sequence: CASSESGSPKETQYF. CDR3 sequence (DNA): TGTGCCAGCAGTGAGTCCGGGAGCCCGAAAGAGACCCAGTACTTC.

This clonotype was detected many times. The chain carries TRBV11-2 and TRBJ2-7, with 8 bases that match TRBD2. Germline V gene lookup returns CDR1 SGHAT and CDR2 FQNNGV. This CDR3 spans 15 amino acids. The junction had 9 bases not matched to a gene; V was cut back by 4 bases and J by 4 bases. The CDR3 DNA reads TGTGCCAGCAGCTCCACTAGCGGTCCCGTTTACGAGCAGTACTTC. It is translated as CASSSTSGPVYEQYF.

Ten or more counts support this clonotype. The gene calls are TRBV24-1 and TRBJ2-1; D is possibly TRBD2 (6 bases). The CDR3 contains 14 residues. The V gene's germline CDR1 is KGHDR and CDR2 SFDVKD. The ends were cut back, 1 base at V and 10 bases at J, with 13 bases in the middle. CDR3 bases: TGTGCCACCAGTGATTTAGGAGGGCGGGGCGAGCAGTTCTTC. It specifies CATSDLGGRGEQFF.

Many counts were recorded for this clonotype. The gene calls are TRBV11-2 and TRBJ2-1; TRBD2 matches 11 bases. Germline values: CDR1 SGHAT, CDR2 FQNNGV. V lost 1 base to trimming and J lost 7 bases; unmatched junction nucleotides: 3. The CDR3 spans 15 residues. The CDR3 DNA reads TGTGCCAGCAGCTTAGCGGGACTAGCGGAAAATGAGCAGTTCTTC. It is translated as CASSLAGLAENEQFF.

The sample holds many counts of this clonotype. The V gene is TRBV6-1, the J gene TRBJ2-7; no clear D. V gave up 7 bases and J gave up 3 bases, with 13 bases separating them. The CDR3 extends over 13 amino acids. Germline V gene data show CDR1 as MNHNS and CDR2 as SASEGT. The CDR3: CASMIPDNYEQYF. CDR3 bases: TGTGCCAGCATGATCCCAGACAACTACGAGCAGTACTTC.

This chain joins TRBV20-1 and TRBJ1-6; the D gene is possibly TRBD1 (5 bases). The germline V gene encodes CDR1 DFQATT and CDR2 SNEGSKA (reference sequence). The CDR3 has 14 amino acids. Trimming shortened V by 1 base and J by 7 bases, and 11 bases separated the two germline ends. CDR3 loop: CSARVGGINSPLHF. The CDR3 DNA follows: TGCAGTGCTAGAGTTGGGGGGATCAATTCACCCCTCCACTTT.

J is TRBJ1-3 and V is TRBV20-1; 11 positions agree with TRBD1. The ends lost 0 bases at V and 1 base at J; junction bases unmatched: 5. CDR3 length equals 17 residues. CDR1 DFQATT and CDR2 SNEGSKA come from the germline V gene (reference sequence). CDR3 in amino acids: CSARDPGTGGSGNTIYF. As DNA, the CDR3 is TGCAGTGCTAGAGACCCCGGGACAGGGGGGTCTGGAAACACCATATATTTT.

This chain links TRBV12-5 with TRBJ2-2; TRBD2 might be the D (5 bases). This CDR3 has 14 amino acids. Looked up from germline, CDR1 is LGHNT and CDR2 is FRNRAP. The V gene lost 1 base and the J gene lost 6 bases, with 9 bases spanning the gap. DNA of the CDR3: TGTGCTAGTGGTTTGGGAGGGTTCGCCGGGGAGCTGTTTTTT. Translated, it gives CASGLGGFAGELFF.